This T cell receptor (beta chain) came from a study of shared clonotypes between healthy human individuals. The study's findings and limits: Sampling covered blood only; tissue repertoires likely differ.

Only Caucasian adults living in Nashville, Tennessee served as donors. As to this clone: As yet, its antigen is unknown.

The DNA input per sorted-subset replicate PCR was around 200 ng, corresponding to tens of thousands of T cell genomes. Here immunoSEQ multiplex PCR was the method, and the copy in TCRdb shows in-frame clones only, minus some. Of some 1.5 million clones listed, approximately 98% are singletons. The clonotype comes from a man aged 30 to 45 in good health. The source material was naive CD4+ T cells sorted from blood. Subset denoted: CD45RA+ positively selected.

DNA for the CDR3: TGTGCCATCAGGGACAGTCATGCCTACGAGCAGTACTTC. Translation: CAIRDSHAYEQYF. This chain joins TRBV10-3 and TRBJ2-7; tentative D call: TRBD1 (6 bases). CDR1 ENHRY and CDR2 SYGVKD come from the germline V gene. V lost 6 bases and J lost 2, with 11 bases in between. The CDR3 length is 13 residues.